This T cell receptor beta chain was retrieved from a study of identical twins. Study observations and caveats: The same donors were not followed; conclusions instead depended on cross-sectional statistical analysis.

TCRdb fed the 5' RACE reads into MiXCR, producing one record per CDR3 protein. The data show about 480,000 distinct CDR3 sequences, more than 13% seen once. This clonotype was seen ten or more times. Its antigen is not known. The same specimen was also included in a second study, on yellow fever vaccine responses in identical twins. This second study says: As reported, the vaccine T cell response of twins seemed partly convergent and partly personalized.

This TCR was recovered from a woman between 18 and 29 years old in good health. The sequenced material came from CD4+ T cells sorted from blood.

The CDR3 nucleotides are TGTGCCAGCAGCGCCCTACAGGGGGCGGTGTACGAGCAGTACTTC. This translates into CASSALQGAVYEQYF. The V call is TRBV7-2, the J call TRBJ2-7, with TRBD1 matching 9 bases. Germline CDR1 is SGHTA and CDR2 is FQGNSA. Trimming at V came to 5 bases and at J to 4 bases, leaving 9 bases not matched to a gene. CDR3 length: 15 amino acids.